The next 28 T cell receptor beta chains were all read from a single sample in a study of molecular identifiers for immune sequencing clone quantification. TCRdb passed the PCR reads through MiXCR, listing each CDR3 protein once. The sample carries 45,000 to 55,000 distinct CDR3 sequences, roughly 38% recorded once. Material for sequencing was naive CD8+ T cells from blood, with Jurkat cell RNA spiked in. The subset: FACS-sorted CD8+CD4-CCR7+CD45RA+ naive T cells. All receptors derive from a human donor in good health. Some libraries in this study had Jurkat cell RNA spiked in.

This clonotype was found once. Since the CDR3 does not end with the conserved phenylalanine or tryptophan, this likely comes from a read error. CDR3 coding DNA: TGCAGTGCTAGAGGAGGTCAGCCCCAGCATCTT. Translating it yields CSARGGQPQHL. The chain joins TRBV20-1 to TRBJ1-5; D not certain. Trimming left V 1 base short and J 6 bases short, with 4 bases between. In germline, CDR1 is DFQATT, CDR2 SNEGSKA (reference sequence). This CDR3 is built from 11 residues.

The chain is built from TRBV27 and TRBJ2-2, with 7 bases identical to TRBD2. The CDR3 spans 13 residues. Germline V gene data show CDR1 as MNHEY and CDR2 as SMNVEV (reference sequence). V gave up 9 bases and J gave up 5 bases; unmatched junction bases: 6. Written as DNA, the CDR3 is TGTGCCAGTCGCGGGAGAGTAACCGGGGAGCTGTTTTTT. Translated, it gives CASRGRVTGELFF.

J is TRBJ2-1 and V is TRBV7-2; D not certain. The CDR3 covers 16 residues. Germline loops: CDR1 SGHTA, CDR2 FQGNSA. V lost 0 bases and J 0 bases, leaving 9 bases between the germline ends. The DNA of the CDR3 is TGTGCCAGCAGCTTAGCCCGATTAAGCTCCTACAATGAGCAGTTCTTC. This codes for CASSLARLSSYNEQFF.

Remarks on this clonotype: A junction end diverges from the germline sequence, so it may reflect a read error. This chain uses TRBV5-1 with TRBJ2-1; 15 positions match TRBD2. CDR3 size: 17 residues. Germline-derived CDR1 and CDR2 are SGHRS and YFSETQ. CDR3 region: CASSSGLAGGGQNEQIF. The CDR3 DNA is TGCGCCAGCAGCTCGGGACTAGCGGGAGGAGGCCAAAATGAGCAGATCTTC. Full variable domain (outside the CDR3, taken from reference TRBV5-1 and TRBJ2-1): KAGVTQTPRYLIKTRGQQVTLSCSPISGHRSVSWYQQTPGQGLQFLFEYFSETQRNKGNFPGRFSGRQFSNSRSEMNVSTLELGDSALYLCASSSGLAGGGQNEQIFGPGTRLTVL.

Comment on this clonotype: The conserved closing phenylalanine or tryptophan is absent in this CDR3, likely reflecting a read error. This chain joins TRBV5-1 and TRBJ2-3; 7 nucleotides line up with TRBD2. Germline-derived CDR1 and CDR2 are SGHRS and YFSETQ. Trimming removed 3 bases from V and 2 bases from J; junction bases left unmatched: 9. CDR3 length: 16 residues. The CDR3 DNA follows: TGCGCCAGCAGCTGGAGAGCTAGCGGAGCCACAGATACGCAGTATATT. Protein: CASSWRASGATDTQYI.

This clonotype was found many times. The CDR3 here is CASSPGTGGVMNTEAFF. For the CDR3, the DNA is TGTGCCAGCAGTCCAGGGACAGGGGGCGTCATGAACACTGAAGCTTTCTTT. V is TRBV4-2 and J is TRBJ1-1, with TRBD1 matching 12 bases. Germline CDR1 and CDR2: LGHNA and YNFKEQ. This CDR3 contains 17 residues. V lost 6 bases and J lost 0; bases outside the gene matches: 8.

The chain couples TRBV4-1 to TRBJ2-7, with D tentatively TRBD2 (5 bases). Deletions cut 4 bases from V and 6 bases from J, with 13 bases between. This CDR3 spans 13 amino acids. The germline CDR1 and CDR2 sequences are MGHRA and YSYEKL. The CDR3 DNA reads as TGCGCCAGCAGCCTAGATTCCGGGGTCGAGCAGTACTTC. Amino acids: CASSLDSGVEQYF.

A remark on this clonotype: A clone one base away is much larger, so this may be a read error. V is TRBV5-6 and J is TRBJ2-3; D is possibly TRBD1 (6 bases). Germline V gene data show CDR1 as SGHDT and CDR2 as YYEEEE. Deletions cut 7 bases from V and 7 bases from J, with 13 bases between. This CDR3 contains 12 residues. The CDR3 nucleotides are TGTGCCAGCGGCCCAGGACAGTATACGCAGTATTTT. It codes for CASGPGQYTQYF.

This clonotype was found many times. The V call is TRBV4-3, the J call TRBJ2-1; possible D gene TRBD1, 5 bases. The CDR3 sequence is 15 residues long. Trimming took off 2 bases at V and 0 bases at J, with 8 bases between the two ends. CDR1 is LGHNA, CDR2 YSLEER, per germline. Here the CDR3 reads CASSQQGSSYNEQFF. CDR3 sequence (DNA): TGCGCCAGCAGCCAACAGGGTAGCTCCTACAATGAGCAGTTCTTC.

As for this clonotype: Just one base apart from a much larger clone, this may be a read error. The CDR3 does not end in the conserved phenylalanine or tryptophan, so this is likely a read error. This rearrangement joins TRBV6-5 to TRBJ1-1; D is undetermined. V lost 2 bases and J lost 6, with 7 bases in between. Germline CDR1 reads MNHEY; CDR2 reads SVGAGI. The CDR3 runs 12 residues. CDR3 DNA: TGTGCCAGCAGTTACGAGGAGTCTGAAGCTTTCTAT. It encodes CASSYEESEAFY.

The rearrangement joins TRBV9 to TRBJ2-5, with 9 positions matching TRBD2. Unmatched junction bases numbered 8, after V lost 0 bases and J lost 5 bases. This CDR3 spans 16 amino acids. From germline, CDR1 is SGDLS and CDR2 YYNGEE. CDR3 coding DNA: TGTGCCAGCAGCGTAGGTGGTGCTAGCGGGATGGAGACCCAGTACTTC. The encoded protein is CASSVGGASGMETQYF.

This clonotype was seen many times. The chain has TRBV2 and TRBJ2-3, with D hard to call. Trimming took off 2 bases at V and 0 bases at J, with 6 bases between the two ends. The germline V gene has CDR1 SNHLY and CDR2 FYNNEI. The CDR3 is 14 amino acids. This chain's CDR3 is CASSELASTDTQYF. For the CDR3, the DNA is TGTGCCAGCAGTGAATTGGCTAGCACAGATACGCAGTATTTT. Filled out from reference TRBV2 and TRBJ2-3, the complete variable domain reads EPEVTQTPSHQVTQMGQEVILRCVPISNHLYFYWYRQILGQKVEFLVSFYNNEISEKSEIFDDQFSVERPDGSNFTLKIRSTKLEDSAMYFCASSELASTDTQYFGPGTRLTVL.

This clonotype was counted only a few times. This chain links TRBV20-1 with TRBJ2-1; 7 bases fit TRBD2. V shed 2 bases and J 7 bases; nucleotides not matched to a gene: 8. The CDR3 contains 14 residues. Germline V gene data show CDR1 as DFQATT and CDR2 as SNEGSKA (reference sequence). The CDR3 spells CSARRLAEWNEQFF. In nucleotides, the CDR3 is TGCAGTGCTAGAAGGCTAGCGGAATGGAATGAGCAGTTCTTC.

In the case of this clonotype: A read error is possible here, since a much larger clone lies one base away. The CDR3 carries no conserved terminal phenylalanine or tryptophan, so it likely arises from a read error. This chain connects TRBV29-1 to TRBJ1-1; D uncertain. Between the trimmed V and J ends, which lost 6 bases and 1 base, there was a span of 9 bases. CDR1 and CDR2 from the germline V gene are SQVTM and ANQGSEA. The CDR3 length is 12 residues. The CDR3: CSVLDPNTEAFY. The CDR3 region has the DNA TGCAGCGTACTTGATCCGAACACTGAAGCTTTCTAT.

This clonotype occurred many times. This chain's CDR3 is CASSPLRDTDTQYF. CDR3 nucleotides: TGTGCCAGCAGCCCCCTAAGGGACACAGATACGCAGTATTTT. The genes are TRBV7-9 and TRBJ2-3; D is unclear. Between the trimmed V and J ends, which lost 5 bases and 2 bases, there was a span of 11 bases. Germline loops: CDR1 SEHNR, CDR2 FQNEAQ (reference sequence). This CDR3 spans 14 amino acids.

On this clonotype: Just one base apart from a much larger clone, this may be a read error. The rearrangement joins TRBV29-1 to TRBJ2-1, with a tentative D call TRBD1 (6 bases). The germline V gene has CDR1 SQVTM and CDR2 ANQGSEA. CDR3 size: 14 residues. Between the trimmed V and J ends, which lost 0 bases and 9 bases, there was a span of 15 bases. The CDR3 here is CSVEEVSGDIEQFF. The CDR3 coding sequence is TGCAGCGTTGAAGAAGTTTCCGGGGACATTGAGCAGTTCTTC.

About this clonotype: This may arise from a read error, as a much more abundant clone is one base away. This rearrangement joins TRBV13 to TRBJ1-5, with unresolved D. The CDR3 covers 14 residues. V dropped 5 bases and J dropped 6 bases, with 14 bases sitting between them. Germline V gene data show CDR1 as PRHDT and CDR2 as FYEKMQ (reference sequence). The CDR3 DNA reads TGTGCCAGCAGCCTAAGGAAGGGCAGTCAGCCCCAGCATTTT. Its protein is CASSLRKGSQPQHF.

This clonotype showed up many times. The gene calls are TRBV28 and TRBJ1-5; tentative D call: TRBD1 (5 bases). Looked up from germline, CDR1 is MDHEN and CDR2 is SYDVKM. There are 10 residues in the CDR3. V lost 10 bases, J lost 5 bases, and 6 bases lay in between. CDR3: CATGDQPQHF. DNA of the CDR3: TGTGCCACGGGGGATCAGCCCCAGCATTTT.

This clonotype was picked up one time. The junction differs from germline at one of its ends, possibly a read error. The CDR3 bases are TGTGACAGCAGTGAAGACCGATTTTCCTTCGGGGGGTACGAGCAGTACTTC. This translates into CDSSEDRFSFGGYEQYF. J is TRBJ2-7 and V is TRBV6-1, with TRBD2 matching over 7 bases. Germline V gives CDR1 MNHNS, CDR2 SASEGT. CDR3 length: 17 amino acids.

This chain uses TRBV20-1 with TRBJ2-2; the match to TRBD2 covers 12 bases. From germline, CDR1 is DFQATT and CDR2 SNEGSKA (reference sequence). The trim removed 2 bases at V and 5 bases at J, leaving 3 bases unmatched. This CDR3 comprises 15 residues. CDR3: CSARNLAGGTGELFF. The CDR3 region has the DNA TGCAGTGCTAGAAATCTAGCGGGAGGGACCGGGGAGCTGTTTTTT.

This chain connects TRBV10-2 to TRBJ1-1; the D is unclear. The CDR3 length is 12 residues. Germline loops: CDR1 WSHSY, CDR2 SAAADI. V was trimmed by 11 bases and J by 1 base, leaving 11 bases between them. This CDR3 reads CAAGHSNTEAFF. In DNA form, the CDR3 reads TGCGCCGCCGGGCACTCGAACACTGAAGCTTTCTTT.

This chain joins TRBV5-6 and TRBJ2-1; 8 nucleotides match TRBD1. The germline V gene has CDR1 SGHDT and CDR2 YYEEEE. CDR3 length: 12 residues. Trimming cost V 4 bases and J 11 bases; bases outside gene matches: 5. Here the CDR3 DNA reads TGTGCCAGCAGCCTATGGACAGGGAAGCAGTTCTTC. Protein product: CASSLWTGKQFF.

This clonotype was seen at least ten times. The V and J genes are TRBV28 and TRBJ2-3; no definite D call. V was clipped by 5 bases and J by 6 bases, with 12 bases between them. The germline V gene has CDR1 MDHEN and CDR2 SYDVKM. The CDR3 totals 13 residues. The CDR3 region is CASSNSPVDTQYF. The CDR3 coding sequence is TGTGCCAGCAGTAATTCACCGGTGGATACGCAGTATTTT.

This clonotype was counted between two and nine times. The chain links TRBV12-3 or TRBV12-4 to TRBJ1-5, with 7 bases fitting TRBD1. The CDR3 has 14 residues. V shed 6 bases, J shed 1 base, and the junction held 3 bases outside the gene matches. CDR3 in amino acids: CASSGTASNQPQHF. In nucleotides, the CDR3 is TGTGCCAGCAGCGGGACAGCCAGCAATCAGCCCCAGCATTTT.

This clonotype was observed a few times. This may be a read error, as it is one base from a much larger clone. The chain has TRBV19 and TRBJ2-4; D is unresolved. Germline CDR1 and CDR2: LNHDA and SQIVND (reference sequence). The CDR3 runs 14 residues. The CDR3 sequence: CASSAGTSKIIQYF. The CDR3 coding sequence is TGTGCCAGTAGCGCCGGCACCTCGAAAATCATTCAGTACTTC.

This clonotype was seen repeatedly, ten times or more. The chain recombines TRBV7-2 with TRBJ2-5; D is unclear. Germline V gene sequence: CDR1 SGHTA, CDR2 FQGNSA. V lost 5 bases and J lost 2, with 12 bases in between. The CDR3 spans 14 residues. CDR3 sequence reads: CASSPSAWQETQYF. The CDR3 DNA reads TGTGCCAGCAGCCCCTCAGCGTGGCAAGAGACCCAGTACTTC.

About this clonotype itself: With a much larger clone just one base away, this may be a read error. This chain joins TRBV13 and TRBJ1-6; no clear D gene. Trimming removed 6 bases from V and 12 bases from J, with 18 bases in between. Germline CDR1 is PRHDT and CDR2 is FYEKMQ (reference sequence). The CDR3 spans 14 residues. The CDR3 bases are TGTGCCAGCAGTCATGGAAAGCCCCGGTTACCCCTCCACTTT. Its translation is CASSHGKPRLPLHF.

On this clonotype itself: It may be a read error: a sequence one base away is much more abundant. The chain combines TRBV13 with TRBJ1-1; no reliable D call. The CDR3 spans 13 residues. Germline lookup yields CDR1 PRHDT and CDR2 FYEKMQ (reference sequence). The germline V and J ends were trimmed by 5 bases and 5 bases, with 12 bases remaining between them. The CDR3 DNA reads as TGTGCCAGCAGCCTCGGGAGGCGGACTGAAGCTTTCTTT. Its translation is CASSLGRRTEAFF.